The TCR beta chain under discussion was sequenced for a study of blood T cell repertoires in COVID-19. Whole-study context: Samples representing acute and convalescent COVID-19 were sourced from the United States, Italy and Spain.

As processed by the authors: Using reference gene primer amplification, nucleated cell counts were estimated. Only in-frame clones appear in the TCRdb table, and some are missing; sequencing was by immunoSEQ multiplex PCR. V, J and clone size are taken as reported in that table, and D and trimming were inferred from the DNA itself. The sample records around 140,000 clones, around 84% being singletons. The specimen was peripheral blood. The origin of this receptor is a human donor with acute or convalescent COVID-19. The donor label of this sample is uncertain.

The CDR3 loop is CAWGDSTYEQYF. CDR3 in DNA: TGTGCCTGGGGGGACAGCACCTACGAGCAGTACTTC. The V gene is TRBV30, the J gene TRBJ2-7, with 7 bases that match TRBD1. CDR3 size: 12 residues. V trimming: 5 bases; J trimming: 2 bases; junction bases outside the gene matches: 3. Per the germline V gene, CDR1 is GTSNPN and CDR2 is SVGIG (reference sequence).